The 18 T cell receptor beta chains in this list originate from one sample, sequenced in a study of T cells in narcolepsy. Using immunoSEQ multiplex PCR, the repertoire was profiled, and TCRdb retains in-frame clones only, with some absent. This table has about 27,000 clones, about nine tenths appearing once. Input material: CD45RA- memory CD4+ T cells from PBMCs. These TCRs come from a human donor with narcolepsy.

CDR3 in amino acids: CASSIPRDNQPQHF. In DNA, the CDR3 is TGTGCCAGTAGTATTCCCCGGGATAATCAGCCCCAGCATTTT. The V call is TRBV19, the J call TRBJ1-5; D gene uncertain. Looked up from germline, CDR1 is LNHDA and CDR2 is SQIVND (reference sequence). The CDR3 loop spans 14 amino acids. Trimming shortened V by 3 bases and J by 4 bases, and 10 bases separated the two germline ends. Drawing the rest from reference TRBV19 and TRBJ1-5, the complete variable domain is DGGITQSPKYLFRKEGQNVTLSCEQNLNHDAMYWYRQDPGQGLRLIYYSQIVNDFQKGDIAEGYSVSREKKESFPLTVTSAQKNPTAFYLCASSIPRDNQPQHFGDGTRLSIL.

V and J are TRBV28 and TRBJ2-7; D not certain. Germline V CDR1 and CDR2: MDHEN, SYDVKM. The CDR3 sequence is 12 residues long. The V end was cut by 4 bases, the J end by 1 base, with 5 bases between. CDR3 protein: CASSWGSYEQYF. CDR3 DNA sequence: TGTGCCAGCAGTTGGGGATCCTACGAGCAGTACTTC.

The chain has TRBV6-1 and TRBJ1-6, with D tentatively TRBD1 (5 bases). V was cut by 2 bases and J by 10 bases, with 18 bases left in between. Germline CDR1 reads MNHNS; CDR2 reads SASEGT. The CDR3 covers 16 residues. CDR3 loop: CASSEFGAVEGSPLHF. Written as DNA, the CDR3 is TGTGCCAGCAGTGAATTCGGGGCGGTGGAGGGATCACCCCTCCACTTT.

V and J are TRBV19 and TRBJ1-2; 9 bases are a match to TRBD1. J was trimmed by 3 bases and V by 4 bases; bases with no gene match: 6. CDR1 is LNHDA, CDR2 SQIVND, per germline (reference sequence). The CDR3 runs to 15 residues. The CDR3 region is CASSTQDRGHYGYTF. The CDR3 DNA reads as TGTGCCAGTAGTACTCAGGACAGGGGTCACTATGGCTACACCTTC.

This chain uses TRBV19 with TRBJ2-5; weak D call: TRBD2 (5 bases). The J call may be faulty, since TRBJ2-7 better matches the DNA end. Germline values: CDR1 LNHDA, CDR2 SQIVND (reference sequence). CDR3 length: 13 amino acids. DNA of the CDR3: TGTGCCAGTAGTAGCGGACTCTCCTACGAGCAGTACTTC. This sequence encodes CASSSGLSYEQYF.

The chain uses TRBV28 and TRBJ2-5; 10 nucleotides align to TRBD2. Germline CDR1 reads MDHEN; CDR2 reads SYDVKM. J was trimmed by 3 bases and V by 4 bases; bases with no gene match: 5. The CDR3 sequence is 15 residues long. CDR3 loop: CASSSLGTSEETQYF. CDR3 in DNA: TGTGCCAGCAGTTCCCTTGGGACTAGCGAAGAGACCCAGTACTTC.

The table lists this clone with a count of one. The chain recombines TRBV11-1 with TRBJ1-1; TRBD1 aligns across 10 bases. The V segment lost 5 bases and the J segment 4 bases; nucleotides outside the gene matches: 10. The length of the CDR3 is 16 residues. Germline V lookup: CDR1 SGHAT, CDR2 FQDESV (reference sequence). The CDR3 DNA sequence: TGTGCCAGCAGCCTGCCTAAGGACAGGGGGGGCACTGAAGCTTTCTTT. Protein sequence: CASSLPKDRGGTEAFF.

The V call is TRBV9, the J call TRBJ2-7, with D unresolved. V dropped 0 bases and J dropped 6 bases, with 7 bases sitting between them. CDR1 and CDR2 from the germline V gene are SGDLS and YYNGEE. This CDR3 has 12 amino acids. CDR3 DNA: TGTGCCAGCAGCGTAGGGGGTGGCGAGCAGTACTTC. It codes for CASSVGGGEQYF.

V and J are TRBV6-6 and TRBJ1-6, with no clear D. This CDR3 is 12 amino acids long. V was clipped by 7 bases and J by 7 bases, with 8 bases between them. Germline V gene lookup returns CDR1 MNHNY and CDR2 SVGAGI (reference sequence). The CDR3: CASIGLNSPLHF. Written as DNA, the CDR3 is TGTGCCAGCATTGGGCTGAATTCACCCCTCCACTTT.

The CDR3: CASSYLEHTEAFF. CDR3 sequence (DNA): TGTGCCAGCAGTTACCTGGAACACACTGAAGCTTTCTTT. This chain uses TRBV6-6 with TRBJ1-1, with D unclear. CDR3 length equals 13 residues. From germline, CDR1 is MNHNY and CDR2 SVGAGI (reference sequence). Trimming took off 2 bases at V and 3 bases at J, with 7 bases between the two ends.

This sequence joins TRBV6-1 and TRBJ2-7, with 9 nucleotides matching TRBD1. Trimming at V came to 3 bases and at J to 6 bases, leaving 12 bases not matched to a gene. CDR3 length equals 16 residues. CDR1 is MNHNS and CDR2 is SASEGT in the germline V gene. As DNA, the CDR3 is TGTGCCAGCAGTGAGGTGGGTGGGGGGACAGGGCGCGAGCAGTACGTC. Protein product: CASSEVGGGTGREQYV.

This rearrangement joins TRBV11-1 to TRBJ2-7; D not resolved. CDR3 length equals 15 residues. Per the germline V gene, CDR1 is SGHAT and CDR2 is FQDESV (reference sequence). V was pared by 1 base and J by 0 bases, with 10 bases between. CDR3 DNA sequence: TGTGCCAGCAGCTTAGGGACGTCTCTCTCCTACGAGCAGTACTTC. This gives the protein CASSLGTSLSYEQYF.

The genes are TRBV7-9 and TRBJ1-4, with TRBD1 as a possible D gene (5 bases). The V gene's germline CDR1 is SEHNR and CDR2 FQNEAQ (reference sequence). Between the trimmed V and J ends, which lost 4 bases and 8 bases, there was a span of 14 bases. The CDR3 is 14 amino acids. The CDR3 spells CASSSARDAEKLFF. CDR3 coding DNA: TGTGCCAGCAGCTCCGCTAGGGACGCCGAAAAACTGTTTTTT.

The chain links TRBV7-9 to TRBJ2-5; D possibly uses TRBD1 or TRBD2 (5 bases each). V lost 7 bases and J 2 bases, leaving 11 bases between the germline ends. Germline CDR1 and CDR2: SEHNR and FQNEAQ (reference sequence). This CDR3 has 13 amino acids. The CDR3 here is CASTRGAQETQYF. CDR3 bases: TGTGCCAGCACCAGAGGGGCACAAGAGACCCAGTACTTC.

This clone was seen once. The chain is built from TRBV2 and TRBJ1-1; D not resolved. Germline V lookup: CDR1 SNHLY, CDR2 FYNNEI. The CDR3 totals 14 residues. The V end lost 2 bases, the J end lost 3 bases, and 10 bases lay between the germline ends. CDR3 loop: CASSELGVYTEAFF. CDR3 coding DNA: TGTGCCAGCAGTGAATTGGGAGTCTACACTGAAGCTTTCTTT.

This clone came up once. This chain links TRBV5-1 with TRBJ2-1; 9 nucleotides agree with TRBD1. Trimming removed 4 bases from V and 9 bases from J; junction bases left unmatched: 8. The CDR3 runs to 14 residues. Germline V gene lookup returns CDR1 SGHRS and CDR2 YFSETQ. The CDR3 loop reads CASSPGQGMSEQFF. CDR3 in DNA: TGCGCCAGCAGCCCCGGACAGGGGATGAGTGAGCAGTTCTTC.

On this clone: The junction departs from germline at one end; a sequencing error may be responsible. The rearrangement links TRBV4-2 to TRBJ2-1; TRBD2 might be the D (6 bases). The CDR3 loop spans 12 amino acids. Germline CDR1 LGHNA, CDR2 YNFKEQ. CDR3 coding DNA: TGTGCCAGCAGCCAAGTCGCGGGGAAGGTGGTCTTC. It codes for CASSQVAGKVVF.

This clone was seen a single time. The chain combines TRBV2 with TRBJ2-5; 9 positions match TRBD1. Germline CDR1 SNHLY, CDR2 FYNNEI. V was clipped by 6 bases and J by 2 bases; unmatched bases: 4. The CDR3 extends over 14 amino acids. This CDR3 is CASRDRGGQETQYF. The CDR3 bases are TGTGCCAGCAGGGACAGGGGAGGTCAAGAGACCCAGTACTTC.